Listed below are T cell receptor beta chains from one sample, sequenced in a study of technical replicates of blood from a handful of donors. Sequencing used immunoSEQ multiplex PCR; TCRdb keeps in-frame clones, though not all of them. The table has about 62,000 clones, around 87% seen once; the top ten hold around 4.9%. Sequencing was performed on PBMCs. These receptors were taken from a human donor in good health. Some clones in this sample may be carry-over from other donors' samples. CDR3s include the opening cysteine and the closing phenylalanine or tryptophan. Each record gives: D gene, V gene, J gene, clone size, CDR3 DNA, CDR3 protein. A D gene is named only where the DNA matches it firmly. Where a row states a size, it is once, few, many or the class of an expanded clone; other rows omit it.

d_gene: TRBD1; v_gene: TRBV7-2; j_gene: TRBJ2-5; abundance: .; CDR3nt: TGTGCCAGCAGCGTTGCCGGGACAGGGAGGGGTTTTGAGACCCAGTACTTC; CDR3aa: CASSVAGTGRGFETQYF
d_gene: TRBD2; v_gene: TRBV7-7; j_gene: TRBJ2-7; abundance: .; CDR3nt: TGTGCCAGCGAAGGGCGGGAGGCGGGGGAGCAGTACTTC; CDR3aa: CASEGREAGEQYF
d_gene: .; v_gene: TRBV2; j_gene: TRBJ2-7; abundance: .; CDR3nt: TGTGCCAGCAGCCGGCCTGACAGCTACGAGCAGTACTTC; CDR3aa: CASSRPDSYEQYF
d_gene: .; v_gene: TRBV5-5; j_gene: TRBJ2-7; abundance: .; CDR3nt: TGTGCCAGCAGCTTGTCAGGGGCCAGATACGAGCAGTACTTC; CDR3aa: CASSLSGARYEQYF
d_gene: .; v_gene: TRBV5-6; j_gene: TRBJ2-1; abundance: .; CDR3nt: TGTGCCAGCAACTTCCCACAGGTACCGAATGAGCAGTTCTTC; CDR3aa: CASNFPQVPNEQFF
d_gene: .; v_gene: TRBV2; j_gene: TRBJ1-2; abundance: .; CDR3nt: TGTGCCAGCAGTGAATCGGACACAAACTATGGCTACACCTTC; CDR3aa: CASSESDTNYGYTF
d_gene: TRBD2; v_gene: TRBV2; j_gene: TRBJ2-1; abundance: .; CDR3nt: TGTGCCAGCAGTCGGACTAGCGGGAGTAGCGATGAGCAGTTCTTC; CDR3aa: CASSRTSGSSDEQFF
d_gene: .; v_gene: TRBV21-1; j_gene: TRBJ2-7; abundance: .; CDR3nt: TGTGCCAGCAGCAAAAATATCCGCAGGGAAGATTGCGGCCTGTACGAGCAGTACTTC; CDR3aa: CASSKNIRREDCGLYEQYF
d_gene: .; v_gene: TRBV2; j_gene: TRBJ2-7; abundance: .; CDR3nt: TGTGCCAGCAGTCTGCTACAGGGATCAAACGAGCAGTACTTC; CDR3aa: CASSLLQGSNEQYF
d_gene: TRBD2; v_gene: TRBV4-1; j_gene: TRBJ2-7; abundance: .; CDR3nt: TGCGCCAGCAGCCAAGTTATTCTAGCGGGATACGAGCAGTACTTC; CDR3aa: CASSQVILAGYEQYF
d_gene: TRBD1; v_gene: TRBV27; j_gene: TRBJ1-6; abundance: .; CDR3nt: TGTGCCAGCAGTTGGGGACAGCCGAATTCACCCCTCCACTTT; CDR3aa: CASSWGQPNSPLHF
d_gene: .; v_gene: TRBV6-5; j_gene: TRBJ2-2; abundance: .; CDR3nt: TGTGCCAGCAGTTACTCCGTAGGGGAGCTGTTTTTT; CDR3aa: CASSYSVGELFF
d_gene: TRBD1; v_gene: TRBV7-9; j_gene: TRBJ1-5; abundance: .; CDR3nt: TGTGCCAGCAGCTCAGGGGGCCCGGATAGCAATCAGCCCCAGCATTTT; CDR3aa: CASSSGGPDSNQPQHF
d_gene: TRBD2; v_gene: TRBV5-1; j_gene: TRBJ2-5; abundance: .; CDR3nt: TGCGCCAGCAGCAACGGGATAGCGGGGGAGACCCAGTACTTC; CDR3aa: CASSNGIAGETQYF
d_gene: .; v_gene: TRBV9; j_gene: TRBJ1-1; abundance: .; CDR3nt: TGTGCCAGCACCCCTTTTGAGTTCACTGAAGCTTTCTTT; CDR3aa: CASTPFEFTEAFF
d_gene: TRBD2; v_gene: TRBV29-1; j_gene: TRBJ2-1; abundance: .; CDR3nt: TGCAGCGTTGAAGATATACGGGGGGGAAACAATGAGCAGTTCTTC; CDR3aa: CSVEDIRGGNNEQFF
d_gene: TRBD2; v_gene: TRBV4-1; j_gene: TRBJ2-2; abundance: .; CDR3nt: TGCGCCAGCAGGGTGATTGGGGGCGGGAGGAGTACCGGGGAGCTGTTTTTT; CDR3aa: CASRVIGGGRSTGELFF
d_gene: .; v_gene: TRBV5-6; j_gene: TRBJ1-1; abundance: .; CDR3nt: TGTGCCAGCAGCTTGGGGACAGTTGCCACTGAAGCTTTCTTT; CDR3aa: CASSLGTVATEAFF
d_gene: TRBD2; v_gene: TRBV7-2; j_gene: TRBJ2-3; abundance: .; CDR3nt: TGTGCCAGCAGGAAAAGGGTCCCTAGCGGGGGAGCCACAGATACGCAGTATTTT; CDR3aa: CASRKRVPSGGATDTQYF
d_gene: .; v_gene: TRBV5-4; j_gene: TRBJ2-2; abundance: .; CDR3nt: TGTGCCAGCAGCCCCGGGAGTCTAGGATCAACCGGGGAGCTGTTTTTT; CDR3aa: CASSPGSLGSTGELFF
d_gene: TRBD1; v_gene: TRBV9; j_gene: TRBJ2-1; abundance: .; CDR3nt: TGTGCCAGCAGCGTACAAGGACAGGGAATATCCTACAATGAGCAGTTCTTC; CDR3aa: CASSVQGQGISYNEQFF
d_gene: .; v_gene: TRBV5-6; j_gene: TRBJ2-7; abundance: .; CDR3nt: TGTGCCAGCAGCAGTAGCTACGAGCAGTACTTC; CDR3aa: CASSSSYEQYF
d_gene: TRBD1; v_gene: TRBV27; j_gene: TRBJ2-7; abundance: .; CDR3nt: TGTGCCAGCAGTCCCGGGACAGGGAGCCATTACGAGCAGTACTTC; CDR3aa: CASSPGTGSHYEQYF
d_gene: .; v_gene: TRBV19; j_gene: TRBJ2-3; abundance: .; CDR3nt: TGTGCCAGTAGTAAACTAAGCGGGTTACGCACAGATACGCAGTATTTT; CDR3aa: CASSKLSGLRTDTQYF
d_gene: .; v_gene: TRBV9; j_gene: TRBJ1-2; abundance: .; CDR3nt: TGTGCCAGCAGCGGCGGAGACAGCAGACCAACCTTC; CDR3aa: CASSGGDSRPTF
d_gene: TRBD2; v_gene: TRBV5-1; j_gene: TRBJ2-5; abundance: once; CDR3nt: TGCGCCAGCAGCCCTGGACTAGCGGGAGCCTCAGAGACCCAGTACTTC; CDR3aa: CASSPGLAGASETQYF
d_gene: .; v_gene: TRBV4-1; j_gene: TRBJ1-6; abundance: once; CDR3nt: TGCGCCAGCAGCCAAGAAGCGGGGGCTTCTTCACCCCTCCACTTT; CDR3aa: CASSQEAGASSPLHF
d_gene: .; v_gene: TRBV10-3; j_gene: TRBJ1-1; abundance: few; CDR3nt: TGTGCCATCAGTGAGCTCAGGACAGACCAGAACACTGAAGCTTTCTTT; CDR3aa: CAISELRTDQNTEAFF
d_gene: .; v_gene: TRBV7-7; j_gene: TRBJ2-2; abundance: .; CDR3nt: TGTGCCAGCAGCTTAAGCGGACGAGGGCAGCTGTTTTTT; CDR3aa: CASSLSGRGQLFF
d_gene: TRBD1; v_gene: TRBV29-1; j_gene: TRBJ1-1; abundance: few; CDR3nt: TGCAGCGTCAGGACAGGGGTAGGTACTGAAGCTTTCTTT; CDR3aa: CSVRTGVGTEAFF
d_gene: TRBD1; v_gene: TRBV4-3; j_gene: TRBJ2-7; abundance: once; CDR3nt: TGCGCCAGCAGCCAACGACAGGGGGCCTACGAGCAGTACTTC; CDR3aa: CASSQRQGAYEQYF
d_gene: .; v_gene: TRBV9; j_gene: TRBJ2-3; abundance: .; CDR3nt: TGTGCCAGCAGCCCGAGAGGAGGGTTCACAGATACGCAGTATTTT; CDR3aa: CASSPRGGFTDTQYF
d_gene: .; v_gene: TRBV7-8; j_gene: TRBJ2-5; abundance: .; CDR3nt: TGTGCCAGCCAATACCCTGGACTACAAGAGACCCAGTACTTC; CDR3aa: CASQYPGLQETQYF
d_gene: .; v_gene: TRBV29-1; j_gene: TRBJ2-3; abundance: .; CDR3nt: TGCAGCGCCCGACAGATGACTAGCACAGATACGCAGTATTTT; CDR3aa: CSARQMTSTDTQYF
d_gene: .; v_gene: TRBV5-3; j_gene: TRBJ2-1; abundance: .; CDR3nt: TGTGCCAGAAGCTTTGGCAGGGGTGGAGAGCAGTTCTTC; CDR3aa: CARSFGRGGEQFF
d_gene: .; v_gene: TRBV18; j_gene: TRBJ1-5; abundance: .; CDR3nt: TGTGCCAGCTCACCAGGAGTGGTAAGCAATCAGCCCCAGCATTTT; CDR3aa: CASSPGVVSNQPQHF
d_gene: TRBD2; v_gene: TRBV11-2; j_gene: TRBJ2-7; abundance: .; CDR3nt: TGTGCCAGCAGCTTTGTTAGCGGGAGGGCCGAAGAGCAGTACTTC; CDR3aa: CASSFVSGRAEEQYF
d_gene: .; v_gene: TRBV6-5; j_gene: TRBJ1-1; abundance: .; CDR3nt: TGTGCCAGCAGCACAGATGTGGTTGGTGAAGCTTTCTTT; CDR3aa: CASSTDVVGEAFF
d_gene: .; v_gene: TRBV4-3; j_gene: TRBJ1-4; abundance: .; CDR3nt: TGCGCCAGCAGCCAAGATCGTATGCGGTTAATTAATGAAAAACTGTTTTTT; CDR3aa: CASSQDRMRLINEKLFF
d_gene: .; v_gene: TRBV10-3; j_gene: TRBJ2-7; abundance: .; CDR3nt: TGTGCCATCAGTGAGACTTACGAGCAGTACTTC; CDR3aa: CAISETYEQYF
d_gene: TRBD2; v_gene: TRBV7-9; j_gene: TRBJ2-7; abundance: .; CDR3nt: TGTGCCAGCAGCCCAAGGGGGTCTAGCGGGATACCCTACGAGCAGTACTTC; CDR3aa: CASSPRGSSGIPYEQYF
d_gene: TRBD2; v_gene: TRBV6-1; j_gene: TRBJ2-5; abundance: .; CDR3nt: TGTGCCAGCAGTGGGATAGCGGGAGGAGGAGAGACCCAGTACTTC; CDR3aa: CASSGIAGGGETQYF
d_gene: TRBD2; v_gene: TRBV28; j_gene: TRBJ2-3; abundance: .; CDR3nt: TGTGCCAGCAGTTTAGGCGGGGGGGCAGATACGCAGTATTTT; CDR3aa: CASSLGGGADTQYF
d_gene: .; v_gene: TRBV9; j_gene: TRBJ1-3; abundance: .; CDR3nt: TGTGCCAGCAGCTTTGCCTTTGGGGGGGCGGCTGGAAACACCATATATTTT; CDR3aa: CASSFAFGGAAGNTIYF
d_gene: .; v_gene: TRBV7-6; j_gene: TRBJ2-7; abundance: .; CDR3nt: TGTGCCAGCAGCTTAGGGTCCAGCGCAAGATTCTACGAGCAGTACTTC; CDR3aa: CASSLGSSARFYEQYF
d_gene: .; v_gene: TRBV21-1; j_gene: TRBJ2-1; abundance: .; CDR3nt: TGTGCCAACTGGCAGCGGGGATACCATCTTGTCTCCTACAATGAGCAGTTCTTC; CDR3aa: CANWQRGYHLVSYNEQFF
d_gene: TRBD1; v_gene: TRBV25-1; j_gene: TRBJ2-5; abundance: .; CDR3nt: TGTGCCAGCAGTGCAGGGGGAAGCCTGCGAGAGACCCAGTACTTC; CDR3aa: CASSAGGSLRETQYF
d_gene: .; v_gene: TRBV9; j_gene: TRBJ2-3; abundance: .; CDR3nt: TGTGCCAGCAGCGTAGGTGAACGCCGCGGCACAGATACGCAGTATTTT; CDR3aa: CASSVGERRGTDTQYF
d_gene: .; v_gene: TRBV14; j_gene: TRBJ2-2; abundance: .; CDR3nt: TGTGCCAGCAGCCAACAGAGCGCCGGGGAGCTGTTTTTT; CDR3aa: CASSQQSAGELFF
d_gene: TRBD2; v_gene: TRBV30; j_gene: TRBJ2-7; abundance: .; CDR3nt: TGTGCCGTCGGAGGTAGCGGGAGAGACGAGCAGTACTTC; CDR3aa: CAVGGSGRDEQYF
d_gene: TRBD1; v_gene: TRBV4-3; j_gene: TRBJ1-1; abundance: .; CDR3nt: TGCGCCAGCAGCCAAGACACAGGGGGGCCTGAAGCTTTCTTT; CDR3aa: CASSQDTGGPEAFF
d_gene: .; v_gene: TRBV6-1; j_gene: TRBJ2-1; abundance: .; CDR3nt: TGTGCCAGCAGGCGCGCGGGTAGCTCCTACAATGAGCAGTTCTTC; CDR3aa: CASRRAGSSYNEQFF
d_gene: TRBD1; v_gene: TRBV25-1; j_gene: TRBJ1-1; abundance: few; CDR3nt: TGTGCCAGCAGTGACCGGGACAGGAACACTGAAGCTTTCTTT; CDR3aa: CASSDRDRNTEAFF